One sample yielded the 5 T cell receptor beta chains listed below, sequenced in a study of radiation and T cells in renal cell carcinoma. The time point is: blood 4 weeks post-SBRT, at nephrectomy. Treatment indicated: 15 Gy SBRT to primary tumor, nephrectomy 4 weeks later. Profiled with immunoSEQ multiplex PCR; TCRdb holds only in-frame clones, not every one. The data contain approximately 170,000 clones, less than 90% of them seen just once; the ten biggest clones take up approximately 11%. The starting material was blood, obtained from a patient whose treatment included radiotherapy and nephrectomy. Source of these receptors: a woman in her fifties or sixties with renal cell carcinoma.

This clone was seen more than once but under ten times. The rearrangement uses TRBV5-1 and TRBJ1-1; no reliable D call. The CDR3 has 14 amino acids. Trimming cost V 3 bases and J 1 base, with 10 bases left between them. The germline gives CDR1 SGHRS, CDR2 YFSETQ. CDR3: CASSSQVWNTEAFF. DNA for the CDR3: TGCGCCAGCAGCTCTCAGGTTTGGAACACTGAAGCTTTCTTT.

This clone has a single count. This sequence joins TRBV6-1 and TRBJ1-1; the D gene is possibly TRBD1 (5 bases). Trimming took off 7 bases at V and 10 bases at J, with 19 bases between the two ends. CDR3 length equals 13 residues. Per germline, CDR1 MNHNS and CDR2 SASEGT. This CDR3 reads CASTPRWGDRAFF. The CDR3 DNA follows: TGTGCCAGCACTCCGAGGTGGGGGGATCGAGCTTTCTTT.

V gene TRBV5-1 combines with J gene TRBJ2-3; perhaps TRBD2 as D (7 bases). Trimming shortened V by 0 bases and J by 3 bases, and 14 bases separated the two germline ends. CDR1 SGHRS and CDR2 YFSETQ come from the germline V gene. This CDR3 contains 16 residues. For the CDR3, the DNA is TGCGCCAGCAGCTTGGGCGGGGGCGCCCCGACAGATACGCAGTATTTT. Translating it yields CASSLGGGAPTDTQYF.

The sample holds one count of this clone. This sequence joins TRBV19 and TRBJ2-1; TRBD2 agrees at 8 bases. V trimming: 6 bases; J trimming: 4 bases; junction bases outside the gene matches: 5. Germline V gene sequence: CDR1 LNHDA, CDR2 SQIVND (reference sequence). This CDR3 is built from 14 residues. The CDR3 DNA reads TGTGCCAGTAGACCGGGGGGGTGGTACAATGAGCAGTTCTTC. Translation gives CASRPGGWYNEQFF.

V is TRBV5-6 and J is TRBJ2-2; D unresolved. Per germline, CDR1 SGHDT and CDR2 YYEEEE. The V end lost 5 bases, the J end lost 3 bases, and 5 bases lay between the germline ends. The CDR3 loop spans 12 amino acids. The CDR3 is CASSSYTGELFF. CDR3 bases: TGTGCCAGCAGTAGTTACACCGGGGAGCTGTTTTTT.